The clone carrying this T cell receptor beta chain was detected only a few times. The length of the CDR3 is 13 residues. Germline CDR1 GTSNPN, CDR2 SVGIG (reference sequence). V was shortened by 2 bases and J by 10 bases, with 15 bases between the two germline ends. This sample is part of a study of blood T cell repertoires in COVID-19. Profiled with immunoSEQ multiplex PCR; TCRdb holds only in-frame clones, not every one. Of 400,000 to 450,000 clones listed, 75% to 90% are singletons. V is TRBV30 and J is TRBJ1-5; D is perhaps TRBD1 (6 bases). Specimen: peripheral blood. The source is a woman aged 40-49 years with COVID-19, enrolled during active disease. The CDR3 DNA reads TGTGCCTGGAGTAAGGGGAGGGGGGATCCCCAGCATTTT. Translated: CAWSKGRGDPQHF.